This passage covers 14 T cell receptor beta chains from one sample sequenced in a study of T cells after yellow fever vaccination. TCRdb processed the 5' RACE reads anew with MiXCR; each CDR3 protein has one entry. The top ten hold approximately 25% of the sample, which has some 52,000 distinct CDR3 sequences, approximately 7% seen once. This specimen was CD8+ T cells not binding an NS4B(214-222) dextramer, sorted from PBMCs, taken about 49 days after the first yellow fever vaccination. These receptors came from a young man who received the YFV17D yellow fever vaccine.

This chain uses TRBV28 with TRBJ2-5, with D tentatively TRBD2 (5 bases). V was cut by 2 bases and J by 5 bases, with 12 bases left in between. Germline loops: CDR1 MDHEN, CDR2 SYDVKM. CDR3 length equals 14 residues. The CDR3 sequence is CASSLAPGVETQYF. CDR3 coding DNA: TGTGCCAGCAGTTTAGCCCCCGGGGTCGAGACCCAGTACTTC.

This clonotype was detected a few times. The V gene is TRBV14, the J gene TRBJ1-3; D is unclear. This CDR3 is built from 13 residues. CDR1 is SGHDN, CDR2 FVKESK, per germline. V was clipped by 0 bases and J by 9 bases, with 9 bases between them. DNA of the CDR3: TGTGCCAGCAGCCAAGAGGGCCGTCTCACCATATATTTT. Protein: CASSQEGRLTIYF.

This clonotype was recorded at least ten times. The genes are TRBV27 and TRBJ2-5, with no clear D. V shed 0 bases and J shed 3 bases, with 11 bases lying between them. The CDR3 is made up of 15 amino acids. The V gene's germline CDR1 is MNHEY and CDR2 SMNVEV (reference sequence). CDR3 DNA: TGTGCCAGCAGTTTATCAGGGCCTAGAGAAGAGACCCAGTACTTC. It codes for CASSLSGPREETQYF.

CDR3 amino acids: CASSQAQGSYNSPLHF. CDR3 in DNA: TGTGCCAGCAGCCAAGCCCAGGGCTCCTATAATTCACCCCTCCACTTT. The rearrangement joins TRBV4-2 to TRBJ1-6; maybe TRBD1 (5 bases). The V gene's germline CDR1 is LGHNA and CDR2 YNFKEQ. V was pared by 1 base and J by 0 bases, with 7 bases between. The CDR3 consists of 16 residues.

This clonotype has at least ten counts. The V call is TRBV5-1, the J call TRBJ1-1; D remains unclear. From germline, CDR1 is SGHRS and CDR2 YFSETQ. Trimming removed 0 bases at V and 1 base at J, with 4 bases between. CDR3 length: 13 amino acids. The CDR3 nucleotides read TGCGCCAGCAGCTTGGAGGAGAACACTGAAGCTTTCTTT. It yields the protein CASSLEENTEAFF.

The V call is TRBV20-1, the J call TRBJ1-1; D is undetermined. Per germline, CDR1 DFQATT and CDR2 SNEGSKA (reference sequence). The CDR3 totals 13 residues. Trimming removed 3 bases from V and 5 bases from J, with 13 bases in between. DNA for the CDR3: TGCAGTGCTAGGGTACCGCTGGTGACTGAAGCTTTCTTT. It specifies CSARVPLVTEAFF.

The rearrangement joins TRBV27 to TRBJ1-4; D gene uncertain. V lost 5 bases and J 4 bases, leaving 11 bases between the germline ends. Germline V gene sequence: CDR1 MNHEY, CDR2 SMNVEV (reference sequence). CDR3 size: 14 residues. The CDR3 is CASSGGQDNEKLFF. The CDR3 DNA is TGTGCCAGCAGTGGCGGGCAGGATAATGAAAAACTGTTTTTT.

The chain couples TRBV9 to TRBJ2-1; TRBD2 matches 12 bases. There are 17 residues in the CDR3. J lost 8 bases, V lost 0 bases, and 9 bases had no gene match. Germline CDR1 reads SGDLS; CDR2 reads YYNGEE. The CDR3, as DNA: TGTGCCAGCAGCGTAGCTGGCCTAGCGGGGGGGCCTCATGAGCAGTTCTTC. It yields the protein CASSVAGLAGGPHEQFF. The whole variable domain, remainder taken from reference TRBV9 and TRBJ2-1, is DSGVTQTPKHLITATGQRVTLRCSPRSGDLSVYWYQQSLDQGLQFLIQYYNGEERAKGNILERFSAQQFPDLHSELNLSSLELGDSALYFCASSVAGLAGGPHEQFFGPGTRLTVL.

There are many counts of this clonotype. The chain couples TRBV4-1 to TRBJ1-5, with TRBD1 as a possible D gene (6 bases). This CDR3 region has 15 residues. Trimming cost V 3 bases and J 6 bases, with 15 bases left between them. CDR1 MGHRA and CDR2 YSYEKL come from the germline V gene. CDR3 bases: TGCGCCAGCAGCCAGGGCACAGGGACCAGTCAGCCCCAGCATTTT. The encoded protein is CASSQGTGTSQPQHF.

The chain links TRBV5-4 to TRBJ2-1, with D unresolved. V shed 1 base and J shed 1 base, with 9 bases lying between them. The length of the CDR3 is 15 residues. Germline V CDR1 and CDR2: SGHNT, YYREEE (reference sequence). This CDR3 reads CASSLTDSSYNEQFF. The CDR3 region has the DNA TGTGCCAGCAGCTTGACTGACTCTTCCTACAATGAGCAGTTCTTC.

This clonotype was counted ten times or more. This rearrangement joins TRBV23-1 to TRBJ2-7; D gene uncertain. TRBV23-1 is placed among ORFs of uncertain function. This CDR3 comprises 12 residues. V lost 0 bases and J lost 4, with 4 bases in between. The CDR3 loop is CASSQSGYEQYF. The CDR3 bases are TGCGCCAGCAGTCAATCAGGGTACGAGCAGTACTTC.

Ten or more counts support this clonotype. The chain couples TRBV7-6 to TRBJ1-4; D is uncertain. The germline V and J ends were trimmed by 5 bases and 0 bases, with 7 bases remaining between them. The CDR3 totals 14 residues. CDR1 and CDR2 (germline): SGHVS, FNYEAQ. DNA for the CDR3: TGTGCCAGCAGCCTTAGAGCAACTAATGAAAAACTGTTTTTT. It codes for CASSLRATNEKLFF.

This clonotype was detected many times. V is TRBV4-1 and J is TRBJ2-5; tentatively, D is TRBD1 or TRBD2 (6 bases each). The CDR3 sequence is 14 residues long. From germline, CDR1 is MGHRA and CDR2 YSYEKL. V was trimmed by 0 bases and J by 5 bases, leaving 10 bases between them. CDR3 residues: CASSQELGGETQYF. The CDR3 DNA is TGCGCCAGCAGCCAAGAGTTAGGGGGGGAGACCCAGTACTTC.

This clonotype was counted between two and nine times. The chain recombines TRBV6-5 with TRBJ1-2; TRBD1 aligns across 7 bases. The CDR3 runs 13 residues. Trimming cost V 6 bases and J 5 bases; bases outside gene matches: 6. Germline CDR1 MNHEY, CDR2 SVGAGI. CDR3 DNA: TGTGCCAGCAGCTTAAAACAGGGGTATGGCTACACCTTC. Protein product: CASSLKQGYGYTF.